Listed here are 25 T cell receptor beta chains from one sample, sequenced in a study of T cells in narcolepsy. Libraries were prepared by immunoSEQ multiplex PCR; TCRdb keeps only in-frame clonotypes and omits some of them. The sample holds around 31,000 clones, roughly 73% seen once. The sample consisted of CD45RA- memory CD4+ T cells from PBMCs. The receptor source for this set is a human donor with narcolepsy.

The table lists this clone with a count of one. This sequence joins TRBV25-1 and TRBJ2-7; 7 nucleotides line up with TRBD2. The CDR3 has 12 amino acids. Germline values: CDR1 MGHDK, CDR2 SYGVNS. Unmatched junction bases numbered 8, after V lost 8 bases and J lost 7 bases. CDR3 in DNA: TGTGCCAGCCAGCCCGGACTAGGGGAGCAGTACTTC. As protein: CASQPGLGEQYF.

The chain has TRBV18 and TRBJ2-2; 8 bases are a match to TRBD1. Germline-derived CDR1 and CDR2 are KGHSH and LQKENI. The CDR3 runs 15 residues. The trim removed 6 bases at V and 1 base at J, leaving 4 bases unmatched. CDR3 in amino acids: CASSPGQGNTGELFF. The CDR3 coding sequence is TGTGCCAGCTCGCCTGGACAGGGGAACACCGGGGAGCTGTTTTTT.

The rearrangement joins TRBV7-3 to TRBJ2-7; 13 nucleotides match TRBD2. Trimming cost V 0 bases and J 5 bases; bases outside gene matches: 4. Germline values: CDR1 SGHTA, CDR2 FQGTGA. The CDR3 spans 16 residues. The CDR3 loop reads CASSLTGTSGAHEQYF. The CDR3 bases are TGTGCCAGCAGCTTAACGGGGACTAGCGGGGCTCACGAGCAGTACTTC.

The chain employs TRBV28 and TRBJ2-5, with D possibly being TRBD1 (6 bases). The V and J ends lost 4 bases and 5 bases respectively, with 17 bases between them. Germline V gene lookup returns CDR1 MDHEN and CDR2 SYDVKM. The CDR3 contains 15 residues. The CDR3 protein is CASSSPQGFVETQYF. The DNA of the CDR3 is TGTGCCAGCAGTTCCCCCCAGGGGTTTGTGGAGACCCAGTACTTC.

V and J are TRBV5-1 and TRBJ1-1; no clear D gene. Deletions cut 0 bases from V and 2 bases from J, with 5 bases between. CDR1 SGHRS and CDR2 YFSETQ come from the germline V gene. This CDR3 is 13 amino acids long. The CDR3, as DNA: TGCGCCAGCAGCTTGGCAACAAACACTGAAGCTTTCTTT. Amino acid sequence: CASSLATNTEAFF.

CDR3 DNA: TGTGCCAGTAGTAGGGGTGGGGGACAGCGATCTAGCACAGATACGCAGTATTTT. Translating gives CASSRGGGQRSSTDTQYF. V is TRBV19 and J is TRBJ2-3; 7 bases map to TRBD1. The CDR3 extends over 18 amino acids. Germline lookup yields CDR1 LNHDA and CDR2 SQIVND (reference sequence). The ends lost 4 bases at V and 0 bases at J; junction bases unmatched: 13.

The V call is TRBV9, the J call TRBJ2-6, with D possibly TRBD2 on 5 matching bases. V was clipped by 2 bases and J by 4 bases, with 10 bases between them. From germline, CDR1 is SGDLS and CDR2 YYNGEE. The CDR3 consists of 15 residues. The CDR3 loop is CASSVRGIGANVLTF. CDR3 in DNA: TGTGCCAGCAGCGTTCGAGGGATCGGGGCCAACGTCCTGACTTTC.

This clone has only a few counts. V and J are TRBV6-1 and TRBJ1-4; 7 positions match TRBD1. The junction had 8 bases not matched to a gene; V was cut back by 6 bases and J by 4 bases. The length of the CDR3 is 15 residues. Germline lookup yields CDR1 MNHNS and CDR2 SASEGT. In nucleotides, the CDR3 is TGTGCCAGCAGGCCCCTGGGACAGAATAATGAAAAACTGTTTTTT. It specifies CASRPLGQNNEKLFF.

The V and J genes are TRBV9 and TRBJ1-2, with TRBD1 as a possible D gene (6 bases). CDR1 SGDLS and CDR2 YYNGEE come from the germline V gene. Trimming removed 4 bases at V and 4 bases at J, with 23 bases between. This CDR3 has 17 residues. The CDR3 protein is CASSPHYRTEYRYGYTF. CDR3 DNA: TGTGCCAGCAGCCCACATTACCGGACAGAGTACCGCTATGGCTACACCTTC.

This rearrangement joins TRBV7-9 to TRBJ1-2; the D is unclear. The germline V gene has CDR1 SEHNR and CDR2 FQNEAQ (reference sequence). The CDR3 loop spans 13 amino acids. With 0 bases removed from V and 3 bases from J, the gap between germline ends came to 5 bases. The chain's CDR3 is CASSLAKDYGYTF. As DNA, the CDR3 is TGTGCCAGCAGCTTAGCAAAAGACTATGGCTACACCTTC.

This clone was seen a handful of times. CDR3 protein: CASSQRGGVGRNEQFF. CDR3 coding DNA: TGTGCCAGCAGCCAACGAGGGGGAGTAGGTCGGAATGAGCAGTTCTTC. The chain carries TRBV11-3 and TRBJ2-1; D may be TRBD1 (6 bases). The CDR3 spans 16 residues. Germline V gene lookup returns CDR1 SGHNT and CDR2 YENEEA. Trimming took off 5 bases at V and 7 bases at J, with 21 bases between the two ends.

This clone was recorded only once. The CDR3 DNA follows: TGTGCCAGCAGTTCAGGACGGTTTAATAGCAATCAGCCCCAGCATTTT. This codes for CASSSGRFNSNQPQHF. This sequence joins TRBV27 and TRBJ1-5; D gene unclear. Looked up from germline, CDR1 is MNHEY and CDR2 is SMNVEV (reference sequence). CDR3 length: 16 residues. V was trimmed by 4 bases and J by 0 bases, leaving 13 bases between them.

This chain links TRBV9 with TRBJ2-1; perhaps TRBD2 as D (6 bases). Germline values: CDR1 SGDLS, CDR2 YYNGEE. There are 15 residues in the CDR3. V lost 0 bases to trimming and J lost 3 bases, with 10 bases between them. CDR3 amino acids: CASSVDGGIYNEQFF. As DNA, the CDR3 is TGTGCCAGCAGCGTAGACGGCGGGATCTACAATGAGCAGTTCTTC.

The V and J genes are TRBV18 and TRBJ2-1; no reliable D call. The germline CDR1 and CDR2 sequences are KGHSH and LQKENI. V was trimmed by 3 bases and J by 0 bases, leaving 15 bases between them. The CDR3 totals 17 residues. The CDR3 nucleotides are TGTGCCAGCTCACCCTTAGGCAGGCAGAGCTCCTACAATGAGCAGTTCTTC. This gives the protein CASSPLGRQSSYNEQFF.

The CDR3 loop reads CASKDRGPEGYTF. The CDR3 DNA follows: TGTGCCAGTAAGGACAGGGGGCCGGAGGGCTACACCTTC. The chain is built from TRBV19 and TRBJ1-2; TRBD1 agrees at 11 bases. Germline lookup yields CDR1 LNHDA and CDR2 SQIVND (reference sequence). This CDR3 contains 13 residues. J gave up 8 bases and V 7 bases, and 6 bases lay outside the gene matches.

CDR3 nucleotides: TGTGCCAGCTCACCTGACGGGAACACTGAAGCTTTCTTT. Its translation is CASSPDGNTEAFF. The chain couples TRBV18 to TRBJ1-1; D call uncertain. The CDR3 is 13 amino acids. The germline V gene has CDR1 KGHSH and CDR2 LQKENI. Trimming removed 3 bases from V and 1 base from J, with 6 bases in between.

Only a few counts were recorded for this clone. The chain employs TRBV6-4 and TRBJ2-1, with 12 bases aligning to TRBD2. The CDR3 is 15 amino acids. Germline CDR1 reads MRHNA; CDR2 reads SNTAGT. The junction had 3 bases not matched to a gene; V was cut back by 3 bases and J by 6 bases. The DNA for the CDR3 is TGTGCCAGCAGTGAAGCTAGCGGGGGGGCCAATGAGCAGTTCTTC. As protein: CASSEASGGANEQFF.

The rearrangement joins TRBV9 to TRBJ1-3; no definite D call. V lost 1 base and J lost 0, with 11 bases in between. Germline lookup yields CDR1 SGDLS and CDR2 YYNGEE. The CDR3 is 16 amino acids. The CDR3 sequence: CASSVSGRNSGNTIYF. In nucleotides, the CDR3 is TGTGCCAGCAGCGTAAGCGGCCGAAACTCTGGAAACACCATATATTTT.

This clone was counted once. This chain uses TRBV5-6 with TRBJ2-5; D ambiguous. V gave up 3 bases and J gave up 2 bases, with 17 bases separating them. The V gene's germline CDR1 is SGHDT and CDR2 YYEEEE. This CDR3 has 16 amino acids. CDR3 protein: CASSSNRNVDQETQYF. The CDR3 bases are TGTGCCAGCAGCTCTAACCGAAACGTCGATCAAGAGACCCAGTACTTC.

This rearrangement joins TRBV10-1 to TRBJ2-2, with 9 bases fitting TRBD2. The ends lost 8 bases at V and 5 bases at J; junction bases unmatched: 12. The CDR3 length is 16 residues. Per germline, CDR1 WNHNN and CDR2 SYGVQD (reference sequence). The CDR3 nucleotides read TGCGCCAGCCGCCCGGGAGCGGGAGGTGGAACCGGGGAGCTGTTTTTT. Translated, it gives CASRPGAGGGTGELFF.

This sequence joins TRBV5-1 and TRBJ2-7, with D uncertain. The germline gives CDR1 SGHRS, CDR2 YFSETQ. V lost 0 bases and J 1 base, leaving 11 bases between the germline ends. CDR3 length: 15 amino acids. CDR3 sequence (DNA): TGCGCCAGCAGCTTGGACGGTCCAAATTCCTACGAGCAGTACTTC. It specifies CASSLDGPNSYEQYF.

The V call is TRBV2, the J call TRBJ2-3, with 10 bases fitting TRBD2. This CDR3 comprises 16 residues. Germline values: CDR1 SNHLY, CDR2 FYNNEI. The ends lost 6 bases at V and 6 bases at J; junction bases unmatched: 12. This CDR3 is CASRRTSGLARDTQYF. The DNA for the CDR3 is TGTGCCAGCAGGCGGACTAGCGGATTAGCTAGGGATACGCAGTATTTT.

This clone appeared a few times. The rearrangement links TRBV29-1 to TRBJ2-1; 7 bases agree with TRBD1. In germline, CDR1 is SQVTM, CDR2 ANQGSEA. With V trimmed by 4 bases and J by 4 bases, 10 bases remained unmatched. This CDR3 is built from 15 residues. This CDR3 reads CSVGRGTANYNEQFF. In DNA, the CDR3 is TGCAGCGTTGGAAGGGGGACAGCCAATTACAATGAGCAGTTCTTC.

This clone turned up a few times. The V and J genes are TRBV21-1 and TRBJ2-7. TRBV21-1 is an annotated pseudogene. The CDR3 covers 11 residues. CDR3 loop: CASSRLYEQYF. For the CDR3, the DNA is TGTGCCAGCAGCCGCCTCTACGAGCAGTACTTC.

J is TRBJ1-1 and V is TRBV5-1, with D perhaps TRBD1 (6 bases). CDR1 and CDR2 (germline): SGHRS, YFSETQ. This CDR3 is built from 16 residues. Trimming removed 3 bases at V and 3 bases at J, with 18 bases between. As DNA, the CDR3 is TGCGCCAGCAGCTCTCTAGACACAGGGAGCCACACTGAAGCTTTCTTT. Amino acids: CASSSLDTGSHTEAFF. The complete variable domain, with remaining parts taken from reference TRBV5-1 and TRBJ1-1, reads KAGVTQTPRYLIKTRGQQVTLSCSPISGHRSVSWYQQTPGQGLQFLFEYFSETQRNKGNFPGRFSGRQFSNSRSEMNVSTLELGDSALYLCASSSLDTGSHTEAFFGQGTRLTVV.